The 13 T cell receptor beta chains below come from one sample, sequenced in a study of cytomegalovirus exposure and HLA in healthy donors (dated by TCRdb to the late 2010s). The library relied on the immunoSEQ multiplex PCR assay. For the multiplex PCR, a mixture combining 60 forward primers for TCR Vbeta segments and 13 reverse primers for TCR Jbeta segments was used. TCRdb mirrors the immuneACCESS table, restricted to in-frame sequences. Some clones are absent from its copies; in checked studies, under half trace to an unresolved V gene, and the reason for the others is unknown. This sample is represented by roughly 120,000 clones; about 78% of them were singletons. The biggest ten clones account for approximately 8.2% of the sample. Sequencing was performed on PBMCs. Source of these receptors: a woman aged 40 to 50 in good health and CMV-seropositive.

The chain employs TRBV4-2 and TRBJ2-1, with TRBD1 identical over 7 bases. Germline loops: CDR1 LGHNA, CDR2 YNFKEQ. Trimming removed 3 bases from V and 0 bases from J; junction bases left unmatched: 14. The CDR3 is 19 residues long. The CDR3 region is CASSQELRTGLSSYNEQFF. Written as DNA, the CDR3 is TGTGCCAGCAGCCAGGAACTTCGGACAGGCCTGAGCTCCTACAATGAGCAGTTCTTC.

The rearrangement joins TRBV7-2 to TRBJ1-3; 8 nucleotides match TRBD1. This CDR3 region has 17 residues. CDR1 and CDR2 from the germline V gene are SGHTA and FQGNSA. V shed 5 bases, J shed 0 bases, and the junction held 9 bases outside the gene matches. Written as DNA, the CDR3 is TGTGCCAGCAGCCGAGACAGGGGTCCATCCTCTGGAAACACCATATATTTT. It is translated as CASSRDRGPSSGNTIYF.

The V and J genes are TRBV21-1 and TRBJ1-1; the table's D gene call, TRBD1, was not cross checked with the DNA. TRBV21-1 is marked as a pseudogene. This CDR3 contains 18 residues. CDR3 DNA: TGTGCCAGCAGCAAAGTTTGGGACAGGGTGGTAGGGGACACTGAAGCTTTCTTT. This encodes CASSKVWDRVVGDTEAFF.

The table lists this clone with a few counts. The chain couples TRBV6-1 to TRBJ2-1; the D gene is possibly TRBD1 (6 bases). The CDR3 loop spans 15 amino acids. The germline V gene has CDR1 MNHNS and CDR2 SASEGT. V was clipped by 7 bases and J by 0 bases, with 13 bases between them. CDR3 nucleotide sequence: TGTGCCAGCAACACAGGGACAAGCTCCTACAATGAGCAGTTCTTC. Its translation is CASNTGTSSYNEQFF.

This clone was counted between two and nine times. An end of the junction does not agree with germline; a read error may underlie this. V is TRBV6-5 and J is TRBJ1-4, with 7 bases lining up with TRBD1. The CDR3 extends over 13 amino acids. Germline V lookup: CDR1 MNHEY, CDR2 SVGAGI. CDR3 in amino acids: CASRTSPAGTEIF. The CDR3 nucleotides read TGTGCCAGCAGGACTTCCCCGGCCGGGACAGAGATTTTT.

The V call is TRBV14, the J call TRBJ1-1, with TRBD1 identical over 9 bases. The CDR3 sequence is 16 residues long. With 0 bases clipped from V and 5 bases from J, the junction kept 7 bases outside the gene matches. Germline V gene sequence: CDR1 SGHDN, CDR2 FVKESK. The CDR3 nucleotides read TGTGCCAGCAGCCAAGATTGGGGACAGGGTGAGACTGAAGCTTTCTTT. This encodes CASSQDWGQGETEAFF.

Only a few counts were recorded for this clone. V usage is TRBV14 and J usage is TRBJ1-4, with TRBD1 matching over 8 bases. CDR1 is SGHDN and CDR2 is FVKESK in the germline V gene. With 1 base clipped from V and 0 bases from J, the junction kept 4 bases outside the gene matches. The CDR3 loop spans 17 amino acids. CDR3 loop: CASSQGDRRATNEKLFF. The CDR3 region has the DNA TGTGCCAGCAGCCAAGGGGACAGGAGAGCAACTAATGAAAAACTGTTTTTT.

The chain combines TRBV6-6 with TRBJ2-3; TRBD1 matches at 9 bases. The CDR3 is 13 amino acids. Losses at the gene ends were 11 bases for V and 4 bases for J; bases not matched to a gene: 7. CDR1 and CDR2 (germline): MNHNY, SVGAGI (reference sequence). CDR3 DNA: TGTGCCGTCGGGGGACAGGGACCAGATACGCAGTATTTT. Its protein is CAVGGQGPDTQYF.

This clone has more than one count but fewer than ten. This rearrangement joins TRBV2 to TRBJ1-1; 8 bases line up with TRBD1. Germline CDR1 SNHLY, CDR2 FYNNEI. V shed 4 bases and J 3 bases; nucleotides not matched to a gene: 1. The CDR3 has 13 amino acids. The CDR3 sequence is CASSGQGHTEAFF. For the CDR3, the DNA is TGTGCCAGCAGTGGACAGGGGCACACTGAAGCTTTCTTT.

This clone was found a few times. This sequence joins TRBV9 and TRBJ1-1; D gene ambiguous. V dropped 3 bases and J dropped 0 bases, with 12 bases sitting between them. The CDR3 spans 15 residues. Germline loops: CDR1 SGDLS, CDR2 YYNGEE. CDR3 coding DNA: TGTGCCAGCAGCGCACAGTACTCCTTGAACACTGAAGCTTTCTTT. Amino acid sequence: CASSAQYSLNTEAFF.

The rearrangement links TRBV28 to TRBJ2-7, with D tentatively TRBD1 (6 bases). The CDR3 runs 15 residues. CDR1 is MDHEN and CDR2 is SYDVKM in the germline V gene. V was clipped by 4 bases and J by 4 bases, with 17 bases between them. The CDR3 region is CASSSPPDSQYEQYF. The CDR3 nucleotides are TGTGCCAGCAGTTCACCCCCGGACAGCCAGTACGAGCAGTACTTC.

This clone was recorded a few times. The chain combines TRBV7-9 with TRBJ2-7, with 7 bases that match TRBD2. The germline V gene has CDR1 SEHNR and CDR2 FQNEAQ (reference sequence). The length of the CDR3 is 14 residues. J gave up 0 bases and V 3 bases, and 2 bases lay outside the gene matches. CDR3 in amino acids: CASSFGGDSYEQYF. The CDR3, as DNA: TGTGCCAGCAGCTTTGGGGGGGACTCCTACGAGCAGTACTTC.

Regarding this clone: A far larger clone is just one base off, so this is likely a read error. The chain carries TRBV7-8 and TRBJ2-2; TRBD1 agrees at 8 bases. The CDR3 is 14 residues long. V lost 6 bases and J lost 1; bases outside the gene matches: 1. Per germline, CDR1 SGHVS and CDR2 FQNEAQ. The CDR3 coding sequence is TGTGCCAGCAGAGGGACAGGGAACACCGGGGAGCTGTTTTTT. It specifies CASRGTGNTGELFF.